This TCR beta chain was sequenced in a study of STAT5B mutations in CD4+ large granular lymphocyte leukemia. Background on the study: Among healthy donors, a particular HLA allele went with more CDR3 'QG' motifs.

Using immunoSEQ multiplex PCR, the repertoire was profiled, and TCRdb retains in-frame clones only, with some absent. The top ten clones hold approximately 9.5% of a sample with approximately 25,000 clones, 74% of them seen once. CDR1 is LGHNA, CDR2 YNFKEQ, per germline. The V end lost 0 bases, the J end lost 5 bases, and 19 bases lay between the germline ends. The length of the CDR3 is 18 residues. The sample was CD4+ T cells from blood buffy coats. This chain links TRBV4-2 with TRBJ1-4; D uncertain. The source of this sequence is a human donor in good health. The CDR3 region has the DNA TGTGCCAGCAGCCAAGAGCCAACTCTCGCCCTCGGGAATGAAAAACTGTTTTTT. This encodes CASSQEPTLALGNEKLFF.